The 11 T cell receptor beta chains given below trace back to one sample, sequenced in a study of T cells in tuberculosis (dated by TCRdb to the late 2010s). The time point label, as the study defines it: new active TB diagnosis, blood taken before or within 7 days of starting treatment. Receptors were amplified or captured by the immunoSEQ multiplex PCR assay. TCRdb limited this immuneACCESS table to in-frame rearrangements with V and J called. A share of clones is missing; checked studies link under half to unresolved V genes, and the rest is unexplained. The sample records some 31,000 clones, 92% of which are singletons. The ten largest make up approximately 6.8% of the sample. This sample comprised PBMCs, obtained at tuberculosis diagnosis. All receptors derive from an adult with tuberculosis.

The chain joins TRBV14 to TRBJ2-2; 10 nucleotides agree with TRBD2. The CDR3 consists of 18 residues. Germline loops: CDR1 SGHDN, CDR2 FVKESK. V was pared by 2 bases and J by 4 bases, with 10 bases of the junction left unmatched. The CDR3 DNA sequence: TGTGCCAGCAGCCAACTAGTAGCGGGAGGTCGGATCACCGGGGAGCTGTTTTTT. It translates to CASSQLVAGGRITGELFF.

The chain uses TRBV18 and TRBJ1-4; weak D call: TRBD1 (5 bases). Germline lookup yields CDR1 KGHSH and CDR2 LQKENI. This CDR3 region has 14 residues. Trimming cost V 3 bases and J 5 bases, with 10 bases left between them. This chain's CDR3 is CASSPGHLNEKLFF. The CDR3 DNA sequence: TGTGCCAGCTCACCCGGACACCTAAATGAAAAACTGTTTTTT.

J is TRBJ1-2 and V is TRBV6-5, with 8 positions matching TRBD1. V was clipped by 2 bases and J by 13 bases; unmatched bases: 9. Germline V gene sequence: CDR1 MNHEY, CDR2 SVGAGI. The CDR3 covers 13 residues. The CDR3 region is CASSYRQGAGSTF. DNA of the CDR3: TGTGCCAGCAGTTACCGTCAGGGGGCGGGGTCCACCTTC.

The gene calls are TRBV4-1 and TRBJ1-5; D uncertain. The CDR3 length is 16 residues. Germline V CDR1 and CDR2: MGHRA, YSYEKL. V shed 1 base and J shed 0 bases, with 10 bases lying between them. The CDR3 reads CASSQVAGVSNQPQHF. The CDR3 DNA follows: TGCGCCAGCAGCCAAGTTGCGGGAGTTAGCAATCAGCCCCAGCATTTT.

The rearrangement links TRBV11-2 to TRBJ1-2; TRBD1 aligns across 12 bases. Trimming cost V 6 bases and J 8 bases; bases outside gene matches: 13. The CDR3 has 16 amino acids. Germline V gene data show CDR1 as SGHAT and CDR2 as FQNNGV. For the CDR3, the DNA is TGTGCCAGCAGTCGAACTCCGGGACAGGGGGCAGGAGGCTACACCTTC. Translation gives CASSRTPGQGAGGYTF.

V is TRBV5-1 and J is TRBJ2-2, with 9 bases identical to TRBD2. V gave up 4 bases and J gave up 3 bases; unmatched junction bases: 4. CDR3 length: 15 amino acids. The V gene's germline CDR1 is SGHRS and CDR2 YFSETQ. CDR3 nucleotide sequence: TGCGCCAGCAGCCCCGTAGCGGGAGACACCGGGGAGCTGTTTTTT. It is translated as CASSPVAGDTGELFF.

V usage is TRBV10-3 and J usage is TRBJ1-1; the D gene is possibly TRBD1 (5 bases). The germline gives CDR1 ENHRY, CDR2 SYGVKD. CDR3 length: 14 residues. V was shortened by 3 bases and J by 1 base, with 9 bases between the two germline ends. As DNA, the CDR3 is TGTGCCATCAGTGAAGCGGGGGGGAACACTGAAGCTTTCTTT. It translates to CAISEAGGNTEAFF.

The chain has TRBV30 and TRBJ1-2, with D possibly being TRBD1 (6 bases). This CDR3 region has 14 residues. CDR1 and CDR2 (germline): GTSNPN, SVGIG (reference sequence). The germline V and J ends were trimmed by 1 base and 0 bases, with 9 bases remaining between them. This CDR3 is CAWSGQVANYGYTF. The CDR3 nucleotides read TGTGCCTGGAGTGGACAGGTTGCTAACTATGGCTACACCTTC.

This chain links TRBV14 with TRBJ2-7, with D possibly TRBD1 on 6 matching bases. Between the trimmed V and J ends, which lost 4 bases and 4 bases, there was a span of 11 bases. There are 13 residues in the CDR3. CDR1 is SGHDN and CDR2 is FVKESK in the germline V gene. CDR3 bases: TGTGCCAGCAGCCCTACAGGGTTATACGAGCAGTACTTC. Protein: CASSPTGLYEQYF.

The rearrangement links TRBV5-1 to TRBJ1-1; 12 bases align to TRBD1. CDR1 is SGHRS, CDR2 YFSETQ, per germline. The CDR3 has 17 residues. V trimming: 3 bases; J trimming: 5 bases; junction bases outside the gene matches: 11. The CDR3 protein is CASSSGPGQGAGTEAFF. The CDR3 bases are TGCGCCAGCAGCTCTGGTCCGGGACAGGGGGCTGGGACTGAAGCTTTCTTT.

Details on this clone: A junction end diverges from the germline sequence, so it may reflect a read error. The chain carries TRBV5-1 and TRBJ2-3; 15 nucleotides agree with TRBD2. CDR3 length: 15 residues. Per the germline V gene, CDR1 is SGHRS and CDR2 is YFSETQ. CDR3 DNA sequence: TGCGCCAGCAGCTGGACTAGCGGGGGGGCCTCACGACTGGGTTTT. This codes for CASSWTSGGASRLGF.